The 2 T cell receptor beta chains presented below share a single source sample, sequenced in a study of T cell responses to AZD1222 COVID-19 vaccine. Repertoires were generated with immunoSEQ multiplex PCR, while TCRdb's copy carries only in-frame clones and drops some. The table includes 150,000 to 180,000 clones, roughly 90% detected once. The sequences come from peripheral blood, collected on day 0 of AZD1222 vaccination. These receptors all stem from an adult in good health.

The CDR3 DNA reads TGTGCCAGCAGCCCCCGGGACAGGGGTGATGAGCAGTTCTTC. It specifies CASSPRDRGDEQFF. The V gene is TRBV7-9, the J gene TRBJ2-1, with 10 bases lining up with TRBD1. Germline loops: CDR1 SEHNR, CDR2 FQNEAQ (reference sequence). The V and J ends lost 5 bases and 8 bases, in that order; junction bases with no gene match: 6. There are 14 residues in the CDR3.

This clone was detected once. V gene TRBV3-1 (or the pseudogene TRBV3-2) combines with J gene TRBJ1-6, with D perhaps matching TRBD1 (6 bases). The V end was cut by 0 bases, the J end by 7 bases, with 10 bases between. This CDR3 has 15 residues. Germline CDR1 reads LGHDT; CDR2 reads YNNKEL (reference sequence). The CDR3 reads CASSQEPQGNSPLHF. The CDR3 nucleotides are TGTGCCAGCAGCCAAGAACCCCAGGGGAATTCACCCCTCCACTTT.